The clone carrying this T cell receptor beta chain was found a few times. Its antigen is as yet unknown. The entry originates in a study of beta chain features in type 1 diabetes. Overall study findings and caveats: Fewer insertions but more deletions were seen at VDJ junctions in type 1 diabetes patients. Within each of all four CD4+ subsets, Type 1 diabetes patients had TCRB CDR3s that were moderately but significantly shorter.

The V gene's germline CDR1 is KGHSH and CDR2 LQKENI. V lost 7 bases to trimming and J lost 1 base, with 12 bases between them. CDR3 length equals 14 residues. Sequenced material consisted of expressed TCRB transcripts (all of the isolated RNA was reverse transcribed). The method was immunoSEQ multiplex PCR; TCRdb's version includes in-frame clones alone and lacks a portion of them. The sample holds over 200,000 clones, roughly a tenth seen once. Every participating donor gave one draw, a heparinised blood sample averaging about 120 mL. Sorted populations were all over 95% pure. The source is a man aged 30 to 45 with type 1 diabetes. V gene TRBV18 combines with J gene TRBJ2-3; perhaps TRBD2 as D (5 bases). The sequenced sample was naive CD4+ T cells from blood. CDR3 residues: CASLEVAGTDTQYF. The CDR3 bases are TGTGCCAGCTTGGAGGTAGCTGGCACAGATACGCAGTATTTT.